This T cell receptor (beta chain) was recorded in a study of OX40 agonist ivuxolimab in advanced cancers. Study-level background: While on treatment, patients had intravenous ivuxolimab at 0.01 to 10 mg/kg every 2 weeks. Participants could have had prior anti-PD-1, anti-PD-L1 or anti-CTLA-4 therapy, and around 40% had some. Whole-study findings and limits: Averaged across samples, CD8+ T cells carried more expanded clones than CD4+ did.

Of note for this clone: Its antigen remains unidentified.

V was pared by 3 bases and J by 5 bases, with 8 bases between. Germline loops: CDR1 KGHSH, CDR2 LQKENI. The CDR3 loop spans 13 amino acids. Some clones are missing from TCRdb's copy, which holds only in-frame ones; the method was immunoSEQ multiplex PCR. The sample includes about 59,000 clones, 85% seen only once; the top ten take 3% to 4.5%. The chain carries TRBV18 and TRBJ1-5, with no clear D. The sequencing used CD4+ or CD8+ T cells sorted from blood, collected in a trial of the OX40 agonist ivuxolimab. This sequence was found in an adult with an advanced solid tumor such as melanoma, head and neck, liver or kidney cancer. The CDR3 reads CASSPGRDQPQHF. The CDR3 nucleotides are TGTGCCAGCTCACCGGGTCGAGATCAGCCCCAGCATTTT.